The 2 T cell receptor beta chains below all came from one sample that was sequenced in a study of identifying expanded T cells in peripheral blood. Profiled with immunoSEQ multiplex PCR; TCRdb holds only in-frame clones, not every one. The sample records some 97,000 clones, about 90% being singletons. Sequencing was done on a sample of blood. The receptors derive from a person aged 18-70 years in good health.

The chain uses TRBV5-6 and TRBJ1-2; D is unclear. Trimming took off 0 bases at V and 0 bases at J, with 9 bases between the two ends. The CDR3 has 15 residues. Germline CDR1 and CDR2: SGHDT and YYEEEE. CDR3 amino acids: CASSLGPISNYGYTF. DNA of the CDR3: TGTGCCAGCAGCTTGGGCCCCATATCTAACTATGGCTACACCTTC.

The genes are TRBV5-1 and TRBJ2-3, with 7 bases lining up with TRBD2. The junction had 6 bases not matched to a gene; V was cut back by 2 bases and J by 0 bases. CDR1 and CDR2 from the germline V gene are SGHRS and YFSETQ. This CDR3 contains 16 residues. The CDR3 sequence is CASSLASGASTDTQYF. The DNA of the CDR3 is TGCGCCAGCAGCTTAGCCAGCGGGGCTAGCACAGATACGCAGTATTTT.